The clone carrying this T cell receptor beta chain was found many times. Through Arm-PCR of CDR3 regions and iRepertoire HTBI primers, TCR beta libraries were built. One entry per CDR3 protein results from TCRdb running MiXCR on the multiplex PCR reads. The table records approximately 490,000 distinct CDR3 sequences, roughly 17% of them present only once. This specimen comes from a study of regulatory T cells in long-lasting Graves disease. Trimming took 6 bases from V and 5 from J; bases not matched to a gene: 5. The germline gives CDR1 SNHLY, CDR2 FYNNEI. This CDR3 comprises 14 residues. The time point is: newly diagnosed GD, antithyroid drugs for less than 3 months. Isolated PBMC RNA provided the starting material for the TCR library. These same data were also listed under a study on T cells in Graves' hyperthyroidism and ophthalmopathy. That work states: RT-PCR in the first round (using the HTBI primer set) targeted the TCR CDR3.

The chain combines TRBV2 with TRBJ2-1; 9 bases line up with TRBD2. This TCR was recovered from a middle-aged man with Graves disease. Sequencing used peripheral blood mononuclear cells (PBMCs), obtained at new diagnosis, from a patient treated with antithyroid drugs. CDR3 in amino acids: CASRTSGANNEQFF. The CDR3 DNA follows: TGTGCCAGCAGGACTAGCGGAGCTAACAATGAGCAGTTCTTC.